The rows below give T cell receptor beta chains drawn from one sample of a study of blood T cell repertoires in COVID-19. Profiled with immunoSEQ multiplex PCR; TCRdb holds only in-frame clones, not every one. The sample includes about 280,000 clones, 65% to 90% of them seen just once. The sample consisted of peripheral blood. The receptors here all came from a human donor in a cohort sampled during active COVID-19. The CDR3 runs from the conserved cysteine through the conserved F or W. The order of the fields is clone size, V gene, J gene, D gene, CDR3 DNA, CDR3 protein. D genes are given only for firm matches. Some rows mark clone size as missing; the rest say once, few, many or name a class of expanded clone.

.	TRBV11-2	TRBJ2-1	TRBD2	TGTGCCAGCACCGTCGGGCTAGCGGGAGATGAGCAGTTCTTC	CASTVGLAGDEQFF
once	TRBV5-5	TRBJ2-5	.	TGTGCCAGCAGCCGTCAGGGGCTACAAGAGACCCAGTACTTC	CASSRQGLQETQYF
.	TRBV3-1/TRBV3-2	TRBJ2-1	TRBD2	TGTGCCAGCAGACCGCACCCGGGAGGTAGCGGGAGTAATGAGCAGTTCTTC	CASRPHPGGSGSNEQFF
.	TRBV27	TRBJ1-6	.	TGTGCCAGCAGTTTATTCATACCCCGCAGGGGTAATAATTCACCCCTCCACTTT	CASSLFIPRRGNNSPLHF
once	TRBV3-1/TRBV3-2	TRBJ2-1	.	TGTGCCAGCGGCTACAGGGGGGGACACAATGAGCAGTTCTTC	CASGYRGGHNEQFF
.	TRBV24-1	TRBJ1-5	.	TGTGCCACCAGTCAGGGTGGCAATCAGCCCCAGCATTTT	CATSQGGNQPQHF
.	TRBV7-6	TRBJ1-5	.	TGTGCCAGCAGCCCTGGGAGTTCCATGGCTGAGCCCCAGCATTTT	CASSPGSSMAEPQHF
.	TRBV19	TRBJ2-5	TRBD1	TGTGCCAGTAGTATAACAGGGGGCCAAGAGACCCAGTACTTC	CASSITGGQETQYF
.	TRBV3-1/TRBV3-2	TRBJ1-2	.	TGTGCCAGCAGCCCCTCGGATGAGGTCGAGGGCTACACCTTC	CASSPSDEVEGYTF
.	TRBV5-4	TRBJ2-5	.	TGTGCCAGCCGGGACTCCCAGGAGACCCAGTACTTC	CASRDSQETQYF
.	TRBV6-6	TRBJ2-7	.	TGTGCCAGCACCCTGACAGGCGGGTCCTACGAGCAGTACTTC	CASTLTGGSYEQYF
.	TRBV7-9	TRBJ1-1	.	TGTGCCAGCAGCGGAGCCGTCGTGAACACTGAAGCTTTCTTT	CASSGAVVNTEAFF
few	TRBV24-1	TRBJ2-3	.	TGTGCCACCAGTGATGCAGGGGAGTTGTCAGATACGCAGTATTTT	CATSDAGELSDTQYF
.	TRBV7-9	TRBJ2-7	.	TGTGCCAGCAGCTTAGGTACTCAGGGGCGACTGAACTACTACGAGCAGTACTTC	CASSLGTQGRLNYYEQYF
.	TRBV7-2	TRBJ2-7	.	TGTGCCAGCAGCCCAAACTACTCCTACGAGCAGTACTTC	CASSPNYSYEQYF
.	TRBV5-1	TRBJ2-3	.	TGCGCCAGCAGAATCGGGGCAGATACGCAGTATTTT	CASRIGADTQYF
.	TRBV19	TRBJ2-2	TRBD2	TGTGCCAGTAGTATCCTCTTAAGCGGGAGCACCGGGGAGCTGTTTTTT	CASSILLSGSTGELFF
.	TRBV18	TRBJ2-1	.	TGTGCCAGCTCACCTCTGGGAGTAGGGACTTACAATGAGCAGTTCTTC	CASSPLGVGTYNEQFF
.	TRBV28	TRBJ1-1	.	TGTGCCAGCAGTTTTGGGGGTGGGAGGAGCGGAGCTTTCTTT	CASSFGGGRSGAFF
.	TRBV7-9	TRBJ1-3	.	TGTGCCAAGGAAGCACAGTTATCCGGAAACACCATATATTTT	CAKEAQLSGNTIYF
.	TRBV7-9	TRBJ2-5	.	TGTGCCAGCAGCTTAGGCGGGAACCCCTCTCAAGAGACCCAGTACTTC	CASSLGGNPSQETQYF
.	TRBV4-1	TRBJ1-5	.	TGCGCCAGCAGCAATCCCGGTGTTGGCAATCAGCCCCAGCATTTT	CASSNPGVGNQPQHF
.	TRBV7-9	TRBJ1-2	TRBD1	TGTGCCAGCAGCTTTAAAGGACAGGGGGTTTCGAGCTATGGCTACACCTTC	CASSFKGQGVSSYGYTF
.	TRBV3-1/TRBV3-2	TRBJ2-5	TRBD2	TGTGCCAGCAGCCGTGGGACTAGCAAAGAGACCCAGTACTTC	CASSRGTSKETQYF
once	TRBV19	TRBJ1-3	.	TGTGCCAGTAGTATATCCCCCGCGTCAAACACCATATATTTT	CASSISPASNTIYF
.	TRBV18	TRBJ2-7	.	TGTGCCAGCTCACCTAGCGTGGAGACCTACGAGCAGTACTTC	CASSPSVETYEQYF
.	TRBV7-3	TRBJ1-2	.	TGTGCCAGCAGCTACACAGGAGGGCCGGGCCAGGGCTACACCTTC	CASSYTGGPGQGYTF
.	TRBV3-1/TRBV3-2	TRBJ2-1	TRBD2	TGTGCCAGCAGCCACATCCTGGTAGCGGGAGGCCAATACAATGAGCAGTTCTTC	CASSHILVAGGQYNEQFF
few	TRBV7-2	TRBJ2-2	.	TGTGCCAGCAGCTTAGCGGGGGGCACCGGGGAGCTGTTTTTT	CASSLAGGTGELFF
.	TRBV2	TRBJ1-2	TRBD1	TGTGCCAGCAGAAACAGGGGCTATGGCTACACCTTC	CASRNRGYGYTF
.	TRBV6-1	TRBJ1-1	.	TGTGCCAGCAGTGAAGTAGAGAGCTCCACTGAAGCTTTCTTT	CASSEVESSTEAFF
few	TRBV7-8	TRBJ2-7	TRBD1	TGTGCCAGCAGCATGGACAGGGCCTACGAGCAGTACTTC	CASSMDRAYEQYF
.	TRBV2	TRBJ1-1	.	TGTGCCAGCAATGCCCCCCGACAGGTGTTGGACGCTGAAGCTTTCTTT	CASNAPRQVLDAEAFF
.	TRBV27	TRBJ2-1	.	TGTGCCAGCTCCTTTGGCAGGGCGACGAATGAGCAGTTCTTC	CASSFGRATNEQFF
.	TRBV28	TRBJ2-7	.	TGTGCCAGCAGTTTAGGGGGGACAGCGAACTACGAGCAGTACTTC	CASSLGGTANYEQYF
.	TRBV5-1	TRBJ2-1	.	TGCGCCAGCAGCTTGGTCCGGGGAGCTAGGGATGAGCAGTTCTTC	CASSLVRGARDEQFF
.	TRBV19	TRBJ2-2	.	TGTGCCAGTAGCTGGACGCTCGGGGTCCGGTCCGGGGAGCTGTTTTTT	CASSWTLGVRSGELFF
.	TRBV7-9	TRBJ2-7	TRBD2	TGTGCCAGCAGCACAGACCTAGCGGGAGAGTACGAGCAGTACTTC	CASSTDLAGEYEQYF
.	TRBV5-6	TRBJ2-5	TRBD2	TGTGCCAGCAGCTTGGCCTTGGAACTAGCGGGGGAAGAGACCCAGTACTTC	CASSLALELAGEETQYF
.	TRBV10-3	TRBJ2-1	TRBD2	TGTGCCATCAGTGAGTCGTTGGCTAGCGGTATAAATGAGCAGTTCTTC	CAISESLASGINEQFF
.	TRBV6-5	TRBJ2-7	TRBD2	TGTGCCAGCAGACTAGCGGGAGCCCACGAGCAGTACTTC	CASRLAGAHEQYF
.	TRBV19	TRBJ2-1	TRBD2	TGTGCCAGTAGTATAAGACTAGCGGGTGGTGAGCAGTTCTTC	CASSIRLAGGEQFF
.	TRBV7-9	TRBJ2-3	.	TGTGCCAGCAGCTTAGCTGGGGCTAGCACAGATACGCAGTATTTT	CASSLAGASTDTQYF
.	TRBV7-2	TRBJ1-4	.	TGTGCCAGCAGCCACGCCGGGGGTGAAAAACTGTTTTTT	CASSHAGGEKLFF
.	TRBV2	TRBJ2-7	TRBD1	TGTGCCAGCAGTGAACCCCTTCTTGACAGGGGGTTTTTCTACGAGCAGTACTTC	CASSEPLLDRGFFYEQYF
.	TRBV6-4	TRBJ2-7	TRBD1	TGTGCCAGCAGTGGCCCCTGGGGGGGACAGGGCTACGAGCAGTACTTC	CASSGPWGGQGYEQYF